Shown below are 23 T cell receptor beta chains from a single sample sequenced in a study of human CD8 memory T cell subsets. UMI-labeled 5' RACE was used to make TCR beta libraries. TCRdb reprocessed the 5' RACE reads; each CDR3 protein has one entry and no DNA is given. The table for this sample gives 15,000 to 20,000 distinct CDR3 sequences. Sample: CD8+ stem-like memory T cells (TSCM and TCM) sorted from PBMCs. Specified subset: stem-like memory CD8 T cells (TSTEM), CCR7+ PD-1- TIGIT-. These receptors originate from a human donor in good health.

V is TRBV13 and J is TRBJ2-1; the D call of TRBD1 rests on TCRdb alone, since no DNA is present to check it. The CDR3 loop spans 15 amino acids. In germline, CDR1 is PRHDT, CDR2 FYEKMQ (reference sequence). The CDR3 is CASSLSGTGLNEQFF.

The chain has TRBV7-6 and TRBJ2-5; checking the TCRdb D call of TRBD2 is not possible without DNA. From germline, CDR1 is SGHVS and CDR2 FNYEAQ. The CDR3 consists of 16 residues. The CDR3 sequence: CASSIGTSGIQETQYF. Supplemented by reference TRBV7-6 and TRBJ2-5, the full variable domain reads GAGVSQSPRYKVTKRGQDVALRCDPISGHVSLYWYRQALGQGPEFLTYFNYEAQQDKSGLPNDRFSAERPEGSISTLTIQRTEQRDSAMYRCASSIGTSGIQETQYFGPGTRLLVL.

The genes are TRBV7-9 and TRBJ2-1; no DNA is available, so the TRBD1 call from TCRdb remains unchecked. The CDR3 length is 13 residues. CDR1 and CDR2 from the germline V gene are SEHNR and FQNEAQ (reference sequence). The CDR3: CASSPGALNEQFF.

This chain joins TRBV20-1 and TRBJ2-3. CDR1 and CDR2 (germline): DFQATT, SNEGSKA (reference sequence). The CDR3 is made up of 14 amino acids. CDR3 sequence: CSAIGRLSTDTQYF.

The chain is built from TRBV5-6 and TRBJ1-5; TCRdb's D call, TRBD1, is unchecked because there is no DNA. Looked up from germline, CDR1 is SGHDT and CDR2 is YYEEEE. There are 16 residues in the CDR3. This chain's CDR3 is CASSYSDRDGNQPQHF.

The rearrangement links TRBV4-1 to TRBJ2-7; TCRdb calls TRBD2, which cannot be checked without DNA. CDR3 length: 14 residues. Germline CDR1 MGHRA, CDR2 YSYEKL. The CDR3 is CASSWDSGPYEQYF.

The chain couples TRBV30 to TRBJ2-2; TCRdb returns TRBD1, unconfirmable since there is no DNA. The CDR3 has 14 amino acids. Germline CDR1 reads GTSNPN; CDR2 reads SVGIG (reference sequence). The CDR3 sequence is CAWKGTGGTGELFF.

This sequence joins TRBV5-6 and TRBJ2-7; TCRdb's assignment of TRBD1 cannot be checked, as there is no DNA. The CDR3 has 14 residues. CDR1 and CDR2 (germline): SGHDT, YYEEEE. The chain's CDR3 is CASSLRGNYDEQYF.

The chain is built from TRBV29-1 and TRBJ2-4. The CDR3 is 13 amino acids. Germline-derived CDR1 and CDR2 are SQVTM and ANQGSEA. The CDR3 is CSVVSQAENIQYF.

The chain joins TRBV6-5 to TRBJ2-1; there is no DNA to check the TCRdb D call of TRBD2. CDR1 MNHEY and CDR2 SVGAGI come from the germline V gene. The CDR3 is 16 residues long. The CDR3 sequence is CASRPASGGSYNEQFF.

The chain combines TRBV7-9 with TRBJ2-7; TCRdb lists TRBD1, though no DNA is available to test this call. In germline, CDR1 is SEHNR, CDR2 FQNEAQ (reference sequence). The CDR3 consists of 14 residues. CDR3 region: CASSQGQASYEQYF. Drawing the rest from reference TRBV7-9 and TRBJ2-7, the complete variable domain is DTGVSQNPRHKITKRGQNVTFRCDPISEHNRLYWYRQTLGQGPEFLTYFQNEAQLEKSRLLSDRFSAERPKGSFSTLEIQRTEQGDSAMYLCASSQGQASYEQYFGPGTRLTVT.

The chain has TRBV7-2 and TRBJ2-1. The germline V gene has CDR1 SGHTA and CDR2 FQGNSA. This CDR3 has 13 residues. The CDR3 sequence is CASSHAVYNEQFF.

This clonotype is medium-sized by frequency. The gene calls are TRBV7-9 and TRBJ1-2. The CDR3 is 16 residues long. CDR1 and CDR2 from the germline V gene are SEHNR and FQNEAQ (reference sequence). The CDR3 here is CASSLSGFSSPRGYTF.

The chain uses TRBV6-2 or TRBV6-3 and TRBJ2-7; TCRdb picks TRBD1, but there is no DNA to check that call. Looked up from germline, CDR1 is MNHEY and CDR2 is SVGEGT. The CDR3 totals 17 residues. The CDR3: CASSYSSQGPLSYEQYF.

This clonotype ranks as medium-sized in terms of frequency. CDR3 sequence reads: CASSHGDRTTYEQYF. V is TRBV4-1 and J is TRBJ2-7; TCRdb gives TRBD1 as the D gene, but with no DNA this cannot be confirmed. The CDR3 runs 15 residues. Germline CDR1 is MGHRA and CDR2 is YSYEKL.

The CDR3 sequence: CASGTEYGENEQFF. The chain is built from TRBV6-6 and TRBJ2-1; as DNA is missing, the TRBD2 call by TCRdb cannot be tested. This CDR3 contains 14 residues. CDR1 is MNHNY and CDR2 is SVGAGI in the germline V gene (reference sequence).

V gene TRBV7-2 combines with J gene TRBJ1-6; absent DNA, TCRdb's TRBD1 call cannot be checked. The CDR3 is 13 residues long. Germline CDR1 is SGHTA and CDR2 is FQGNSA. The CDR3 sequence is CAGQDSYNSPLHF.

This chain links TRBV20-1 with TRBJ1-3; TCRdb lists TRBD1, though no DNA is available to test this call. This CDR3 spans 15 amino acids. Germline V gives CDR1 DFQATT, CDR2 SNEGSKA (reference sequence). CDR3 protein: CSARDRVSPGNTIYF.

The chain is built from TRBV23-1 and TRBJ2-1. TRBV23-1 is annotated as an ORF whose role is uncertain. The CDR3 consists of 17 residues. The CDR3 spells CASSQPKTRTVYNEQFF.

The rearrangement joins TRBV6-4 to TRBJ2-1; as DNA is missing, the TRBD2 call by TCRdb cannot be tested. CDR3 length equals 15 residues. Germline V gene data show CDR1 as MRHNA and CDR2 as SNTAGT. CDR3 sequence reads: CASSTSGNTYNEQFF.

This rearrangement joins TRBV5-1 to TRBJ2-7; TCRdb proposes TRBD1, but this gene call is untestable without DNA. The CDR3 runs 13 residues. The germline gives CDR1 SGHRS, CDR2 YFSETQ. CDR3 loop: CASSWDGGNEQYF.

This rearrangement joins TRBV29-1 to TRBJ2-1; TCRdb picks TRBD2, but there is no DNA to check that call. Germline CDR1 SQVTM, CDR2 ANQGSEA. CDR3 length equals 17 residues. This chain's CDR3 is CSVEGSDSSYSYNEQFF.

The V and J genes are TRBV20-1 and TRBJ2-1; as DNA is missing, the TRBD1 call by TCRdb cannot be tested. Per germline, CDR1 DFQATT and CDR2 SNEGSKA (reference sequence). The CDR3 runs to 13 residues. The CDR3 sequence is CSAREEGGHEQFF.